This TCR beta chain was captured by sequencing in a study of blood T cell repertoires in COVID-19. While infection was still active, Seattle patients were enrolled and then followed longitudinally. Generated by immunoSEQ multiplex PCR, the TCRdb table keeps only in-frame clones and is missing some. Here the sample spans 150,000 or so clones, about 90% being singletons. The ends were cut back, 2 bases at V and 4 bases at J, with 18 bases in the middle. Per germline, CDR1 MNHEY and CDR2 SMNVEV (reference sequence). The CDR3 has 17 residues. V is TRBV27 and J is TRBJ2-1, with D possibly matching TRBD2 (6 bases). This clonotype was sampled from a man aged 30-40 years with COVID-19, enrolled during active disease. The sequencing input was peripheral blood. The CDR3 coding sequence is TGTGCCAGCAGTTTACCACGGGACTCACGACCATACAATGAGCAGTTCTTC. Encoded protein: CASSLPRDSRPYNEQFF.